Given below is one T cell receptor (beta chain) in context. The antigen remains undetermined. Because it lacks the conserved phenylalanine or tryptophan at the end, this CDR3 is likely a read error. These data belong to a study of molecular identifiers for immune sequencing clone quantification. Study observations and caveats: The study found clones above 20 RNA copies held over 98% of effector molecules and under 1% in naive cells.

Libraries of bulk TCR were made by previously described methods (with listed TCR primers). TCRdb used MiXCR to reprocess the PCR reads, holding one entry per CDR3 protein. Among fewer than 350,000 distinct CDR3 sequences, about a quarter were seen once, and the ten largest hold 0.74%. Germline V CDR1 and CDR2: MNHEY, SMNVEV (reference sequence). The CDR3 runs to 14 residues. With 5 bases removed from V and 6 bases from J, the gap between germline ends came to 16 bases. Material: naive CD8+ T cells from blood, with Jurkat cell RNA spiked in. Subset defined: FACS-sorted CD8+CD4-CCR7+CD45RA+ naive T cells. The sequence was collected from a human donor in good health. Some libraries in this study had Jurkat cell RNA spiked in. V usage is TRBV27 and J usage is TRBJ1-1; D is unclear. Here the CDR3 DNA reads TGTGCCAGCAGTGGTGAGGGCGCAGCCGCTGAAGCTTTCCTT. It specifies CASSGEGAAAEAFL.